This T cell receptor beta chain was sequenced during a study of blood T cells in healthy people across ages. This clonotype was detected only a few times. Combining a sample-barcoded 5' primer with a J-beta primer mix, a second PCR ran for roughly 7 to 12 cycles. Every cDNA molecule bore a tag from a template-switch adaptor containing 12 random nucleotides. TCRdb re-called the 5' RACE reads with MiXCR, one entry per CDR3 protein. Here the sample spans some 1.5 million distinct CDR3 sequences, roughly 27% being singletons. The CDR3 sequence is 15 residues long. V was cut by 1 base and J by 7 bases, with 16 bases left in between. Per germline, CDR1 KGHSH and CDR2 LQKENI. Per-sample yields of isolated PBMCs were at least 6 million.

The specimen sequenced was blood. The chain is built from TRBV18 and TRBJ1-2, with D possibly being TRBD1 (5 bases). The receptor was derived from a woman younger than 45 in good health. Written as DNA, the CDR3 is TGTGCCAGCTCACCACAGGAGGGGTTTGTCGGTGGCTACACCTTC. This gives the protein CASSPQEGFVGGYTF. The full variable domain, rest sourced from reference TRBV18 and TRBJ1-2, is NAGVMQNPRHLVRRRGQEARLRCSPMKGHSHVYWYRQLPEEGLKFMVYLQKENIIDESGMPKERFSAEFPKEGPSILRIQQVVRGDSAAYFCASSPQEGFVGGYTFGSGTRLTVV.